This T cell receptor beta chain is from a study of yellow fever vaccine responses in identical twins (dated by TCRdb to 2016 to 2019). Notes on the research overall: Focusing on identical twins, the study followed the T cell clones that responded to the vaccine, and did so with precision. Overall study results and their limits: According to the authors, in identical twins the way T cells responded to vaccination appeared partly convergent and partly personalized.

Of note for this clonotype: Its target antigen remains unknown. Qualities for individual bases were not recorded, and no much larger clone is one base off.

The library was built by means of RT-PCR. The sequencer was an Illumina HiSeq 2500. TCRdb reworked the public reads: Q25 trimming with fastp, MiXCR clone assembly, productive beta chains retained. Every distinct CDR3 protein forms one entry, paired with its most common genes and DNA. For this sample the table gives over 20,000 distinct CDR3 sequences, of which under 85% were detected only once. The ten largest make up about 5% of the sample. The germline V gene yields SGHVS for CDR1 and FNYEAQ for CDR2. Compared with germline, V lacks 2 bases and J lacks 2 bases; bases without a gene match: 6. From its cysteine to its phenylalanine, the CDR3 spans 16 amino acids. Solely the CDR3 DNA is kept, with 48 bases framed from the first base.

The chain is encoded by TRBV7-6 joined to TRBJ2-3, with TRBD1 matching 8 junction bases. The clonotype originates from a woman between 18 and 29 years old who received the yellow fever vaccine. Donor details come from another sample of the same person, matched by shared clones. Source: T cells from blood (PBMCs), unsorted or a sorted subset (not recorded which), taken before or after yellow fever vaccination (not recorded which). The nucleotide sequence is given as TGTGCCAGCAGCTTACTCGGGACAGGTCCCACAGATACGCAGTATTTT. This encodes CASSLLGTGPTDTQYF.